The text below deals with one T cell receptor (beta chain). As yet, its antigen is unknown. Each cDNA held unique molecular identifiers, and template switching gave it a universal primer site. In TCRdb, the 5' RACE reads were re-called with MiXCR into one record per CDR3 protein. The data show around 340,000 distinct CDR3 sequences, about 9% seen once. Trimming stripped 1 base from V and 0 bases from J, with 7 bases between. Germline CDR1 is SEHNR and CDR2 is FQNEAQ (reference sequence). The CDR3 extends over 15 amino acids. These data come from a study of identical twins. Study-wide results and caveats: Insertion counts were lower in abundant cord blood beta clonotypes, a trend that memory repertoires did not show.

Only healthy Caucasians were included as donors. The V and J genes are TRBV7-9 and TRBJ2-1; D is uncertain. The source is a woman aged 45-60 years in good health. The sample consisted of naive T cells sorted from blood. The CDR3 region is CASSLVPSSYNEQFF. For the CDR3, the DNA is TGTGCCAGCAGCTTAGTTCCGAGCTCCTACAATGAGCAGTTCTTC.